A single count supports the clone carrying this TCR beta chain. Antigen: not known. This may be a read error, as it is one base from a much larger clone. Time point noted: newly diagnosed GD, antithyroid drugs for less than 3 months. The authors made the TCR library using RNA they extracted from PBMCs. This entry belongs to a study of regulatory T cells in long-lasting Graves disease. Study-wide results and limits: Favoring TRBV28, TRBJ1-2 and TRBJ2-5 was a feature seen in persistent disease. Whereas 966 public clonotypes were shared by new patients, persistent patients shared more, at roughly 2,500.

Germline V lookup: CDR1 MNHEY, CDR2 SVGEGT. The CDR3 totals 15 residues. Trimming removed 6 bases from V and 0 bases from J; junction bases left unmatched: 3. Library construction for TCR beta used iRepertoire HTBI primers and Arm-PCR of CDR3 regions. TCRdb passed the multiplex PCR reads through MiXCR, listing each CDR3 protein once. Here the sample spans about 540,000 distinct CDR3 sequences, approximately 12% being singletons. The same specimen was also included in a second study, on T cells in Graves' hyperthyroidism and ophthalmopathy. This second study says: First-round RT-PCR targeting the TCR CDR3 was performed with the HTBI primer set. Most clonotypes that expanded in the thyroid above 0.001 also showed up in blood.

The genes are TRBV6-2 or TRBV6-3 and TRBJ2-5; 11 bases line up with TRBD2. The sample in question was peripheral blood mononuclear cells (PBMCs), obtained at new diagnosis, from a patient treated with antithyroid drugs. This clonotype was obtained from a man aged 25 to 45 with Graves disease. The CDR3 loop is CASRELAGDQETQYF. Here the CDR3 DNA reads TGTGCCAGCAGAGAACTAGCGGGAGACCAAGAGACCCAGTACTTC.